The TCR beta chain under discussion was sequenced for a study of CXCR3-negative and CXCR3-positive naive CD8 T cells. The study's findings and limits: Higher TRB CDR3 hydrophobicity marked CXCR3-positive naive cells relative to CXCR3-negative naive cells. Naive cells, whether CXCR3-negative or CXCR3-positive, had similar TRBV-TRBJ usage, while memory cells differed. Partial loss of CXCR3 expression followed cryopreservation; most assays used fresh PBMCs.

All TRB cDNA libraries came from 5' RACE performed with UMI labels. From the 5' RACE reads, TCRdb lists one entry per CDR3 protein and no DNA. Its table lists some 54,000 distinct CDR3 sequences. Researchers sorted about 300,000 cells of each CD8+ T cell subset in triplicate. The CDR3 has 14 amino acids. Comment on this clonotype: The target antigen is unknown.

The clonotype was recovered from a human donor in good health. Some clones in this sample may be carry-over from other donors' samples. This chain joins TRBV12-3 or TRBV12-4 and TRBJ1-5; TCRdb outputs TRBD1, but without DNA this stays unchecked. The sample taken for sequencing was naive CXCR3+ CD8+ T cells from blood. Documented subset: CD45RO-CCR7+CD27+CD95- naive CD8+ T cells expressing CXCR3 (TNR3+). The CDR3 reads CASSSTGVSQPQHF.